A single sample is the source of the 10 T cell receptor beta chains below, sequenced in a study of CD8 T cells in ankylosing spondylitis. TCRdb re-called the 5' RACE reads with MiXCR, one entry per CDR3 protein. Counted here are about 360,000 distinct CDR3 sequences, 20% occurring once; the ten biggest clones make up less than 15%. Sequenced sample: blood, either unsorted or a sorted T cell fraction (not recorded which). Receptors originate from a male donor with ankylosing spondylitis or in good health (not recorded which).

This clonotype showed up just a few times. The chain employs TRBV12-3 or TRBV12-4 and TRBJ2-3; D not resolved. The CDR3 consists of 14 residues. V lost 5 bases and J 3 bases, leaving 12 bases between the germline ends. CDR3 DNA sequence: TGTGCCAGCAGTCCCCCTGAAGGGACAGATACGCAGTATTTT. Translation: CASSPPEGTDTQYF.

The genes are TRBV25-1 and TRBJ2-2; the D is unclear. From germline, CDR1 is MGHDK and CDR2 SYGVNS. V was cut by 8 bases and J by 3 bases, with 4 bases left in between. There are 11 residues in the CDR3. This CDR3 reads CASGYTGELFF. The CDR3, as DNA: TGTGCCAGCGGCTACACCGGGGAGCTGTTTTTT.

This clonotype was counted a few times. The chain has TRBV7-9 and TRBJ2-7; D is undetermined. There are 14 residues in the CDR3. The germline CDR1 and CDR2 sequences are SEHNR and FQNEAQ (reference sequence). Between the trimmed V and J ends, which lost 5 bases and 0 bases, there was a span of 11 bases. In nucleotides, the CDR3 is TGTGCCAGCAGCCCCTGGGGTAGCTCCTACGAGCAGTACTTC. Translation gives CASSPWGSSYEQYF.

The chain joins TRBV5-5 to TRBJ2-1; the D gene is possibly TRBD1 (6 bases). Germline CDR1 reads SGHKS; CDR2 reads YYEKEE (reference sequence). With 6 bases removed from V and 6 bases from J, the gap between germline ends came to 13 bases. CDR3 length: 13 amino acids. CDR3 sequence reads: CASNYRESNEQFF. The CDR3 DNA reads as TGTGCCAGCAATTACAGGGAAAGCAATGAGCAGTTCTTC.

Only one count was recorded for this clonotype. The chain carries TRBV7-9 and TRBJ2-7, with 9 bases identical to TRBD1. Germline lookup yields CDR1 SEHNR and CDR2 FQNEAQ (reference sequence). After removal of 4 bases from V and 1 base from J, the junction contained 5 bases not matched to a gene. The CDR3 runs 15 residues. The CDR3 bases are TGTGCCAGCAGCTGGGCGGGACAGGGATCCTACGAGCAGTACTTC. As protein: CASSWAGQGSYEQYF. The variable domain in full, completed from reference TRBV7-9 and TRBJ2-7, reads DTGVSQNPRHKITKRGQNVTFRCDPISEHNRLYWYRQTLGQGPEFLTYFQNEAQLEKSRLLSDRFSAERPKGSFSTLEIQRTEQGDSAMYLCASSWAGQGSYEQYFGPGTRLTVT.

The chain links TRBV6-1 to TRBJ1-1, with TRBD1 matching 7 bases. Germline CDR1 is MNHNS and CDR2 is SASEGT. J was trimmed by 3 bases and V by 11 bases; bases with no gene match: 12. The CDR3 loop spans 14 amino acids. This CDR3 reads CAAGLGGLDTEAFF. CDR3 DNA sequence: TGTGCCGCCGGCCTAGGGGGCTTAGACACTGAAGCTTTCTTT.

This clonotype was found a few times. The chain joins TRBV7-3 to TRBJ2-1, with 11 bases matching TRBD2. The CDR3 has 15 residues. Germline V gene lookup returns CDR1 SGHTA and CDR2 FQGTGA. The J segment lost 7 bases and the V segment lost 2 bases, leaving 4 bases of the junction unmatched. DNA for the CDR3: TGTGCCAGCAGCTTATTAGCGGGGGGGCGAAATGAGCAGTTCTTC. Protein product: CASSLLAGGRNEQFF.

This clonotype was seen only a few times. V usage is TRBV20-1 and J usage is TRBJ2-7; D might be TRBD1 or TRBD2, each matching 5 bases. CDR1 is DFQATT, CDR2 SNEGSKA, per germline (reference sequence). V was cut by 5 bases and J by 1 base, with 15 bases left in between. The CDR3 length is 14 residues. CDR3 residues: CSALPGTSSYEQYF. CDR3 bases: TGCAGTGCTCTACCAGGGACGTCTTCCTACGAGCAGTACTTC.

This clonotype came up many times. The chain combines TRBV7-9 with TRBJ2-7; no firm D call. The germline gives CDR1 SEHNR, CDR2 FQNEAQ (reference sequence). V was trimmed by 6 bases and J by 0 bases, leaving 9 bases between them. The CDR3 loop spans 13 amino acids. The CDR3 DNA is TGTGCCAGCAGTTTGCCGGGCTCCTACGAGCAGTACTTC. Its protein is CASSLPGSYEQYF.

The rearrangement links TRBV14 to TRBJ2-7, with 8 nucleotides matching TRBD1. This CDR3 has 15 amino acids. J lost 3 bases, V lost 3 bases, and 7 bases had no gene match. CDR1 and CDR2 from the germline V gene are SGHDN and FVKESK. Here the CDR3 DNA reads TGTGCCAGCAGCCATACCGGGACAGGTGGCTACGAGCAGTACTTC. As protein: CASSHTGTGGYEQYF.